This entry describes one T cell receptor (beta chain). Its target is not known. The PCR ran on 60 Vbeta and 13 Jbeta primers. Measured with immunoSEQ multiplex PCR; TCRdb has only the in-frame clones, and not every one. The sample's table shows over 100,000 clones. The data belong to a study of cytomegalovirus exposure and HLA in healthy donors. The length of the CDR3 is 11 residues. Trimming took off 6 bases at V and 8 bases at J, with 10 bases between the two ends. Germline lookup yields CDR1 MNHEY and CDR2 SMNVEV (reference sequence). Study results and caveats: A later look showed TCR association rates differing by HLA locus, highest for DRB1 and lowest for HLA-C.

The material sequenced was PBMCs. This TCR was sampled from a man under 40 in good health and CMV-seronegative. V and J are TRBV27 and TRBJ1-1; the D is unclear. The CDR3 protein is CASRRTGEAFF. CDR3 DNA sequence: TGTGCCAGCAGGCGGACGGGGGAAGCTTTCTTT.